The rows below give T cell receptor beta chains drawn from one sample of a study of OX40 agonist ivuxolimab in advanced cancers. Profiling relied on immunoSEQ multiplex PCR, and the TCRdb table lists in-frame clones only, not all of them. The sample holds some 22,000 clones; about four fifths are singletons and the top ten take 2% to 2.5%. This specimen was CD4+ or CD8+ T cells sorted from blood, taken in a trial of the OX40 agonist ivuxolimab. These receptors originate from an adult with an advanced solid tumor such as melanoma, head and neck, liver or kidney cancer. The CDR3 runs from the conserved cysteine through the conserved F or W. Each record gives: D gene, V gene, clone size, J gene, CDR3 protein, CDR3 DNA. The D gene is left open where the match is weak. Size values are once, few and many counts, or a class for expanded clones, and some rows have none.

D gene: -
V gene: TRBV7-2
clone size: -
J gene: TRBJ2-7
CDR3 protein: CASSMQRREQYF
CDR3 DNA: TGTGCCAGCAGCATGCAAAGAAGGGAGCAGTACTTC

D gene: -
V gene: TRBV6-4
clone size: -
J gene: TRBJ2-1
CDR3 protein: CASSVGPYNEQFF
CDR3 DNA: TGTGCCAGCAGTGTCGGGCCCTACAATGAGCAGTTCTTC

D gene: -
V gene: TRBV19
clone size: -
J gene: TRBJ1-5
CDR3 protein: CASNRQYGKNQPQHF
CDR3 DNA: TGTGCCAGTAACCGACAGTATGGAAAGAATCAGCCCCAGCATTTT

D gene: TRBD1
V gene: TRBV7-2
clone size: -
J gene: TRBJ1-3
CDR3 protein: CASSLVAGGGNTIYF
CDR3 DNA: TGTGCCAGCAGCTTAGTGGCAGGGGGAGGAAACACCATATATTTT

D gene: TRBD1
V gene: TRBV7-2
clone size: -
J gene: TRBJ1-5
CDR3 protein: CASSSRGGGDQPQHF
CDR3 DNA: TGTGCCAGCAGCTCCAGGGGGGGAGGGGACCAGCCCCAGCATTTT

D gene: -
V gene: TRBV7-2
clone size: -
J gene: TRBJ2-1
CDR3 protein: CASSWTTHNEQFF
CDR3 DNA: TGTGCCAGCAGCTGGACTACCCACAATGAGCAGTTCTTC

D gene: -
V gene: TRBV6-1
clone size: -
J gene: TRBJ1-2
CDR3 protein: CASKGTVSNYGYTF
CDR3 DNA: TGTGCCAGCAAGGGGACGGTCTCTAACTATGGCTACACCTTC

D gene: -
V gene: TRBV11-2
clone size: -
J gene: TRBJ2-3
CDR3 protein: CASSSQGSSTDTQYF
CDR3 DNA: TGTGCCAGCAGCTCCCAGGGTTCTAGCACAGATACGCAGTATTTT

D gene: -
V gene: TRBV7-2
clone size: -
J gene: TRBJ2-1
CDR3 protein: CASSLSHGRVDEQFF
CDR3 DNA: TGTGCCAGCAGCTTAAGTCACGGGAGAGTTGACGAGCAGTTCTTC

D gene: -
V gene: TRBV6-6
clone size: -
J gene: TRBJ1-5
CDR3 protein: CASSYSIGGSNQPQHF
CDR3 DNA: TGTGCCAGCAGTTACTCGATTGGGGGTAGCAATCAGCCCCAGCATTTT

D gene: -
V gene: TRBV30
clone size: -
J gene: TRBJ2-7
CDR3 protein: CAWKPGTVTCEQYF
CDR3 DNA: TGTGCCTGGAAACCCGGGACGGTAACCTGCGAGCAGTACTTC

D gene: TRBD2
V gene: TRBV7-9
clone size: -
J gene: TRBJ2-3
CDR3 protein: CASSLAGGKDTQYF
CDR3 DNA: TGTGCCAGCAGCCTAGCGGGAGGGAAAGATACGCAGTATTTT

D gene: -
V gene: TRBV18
clone size: -
J gene: TRBJ1-1
CDR3 protein: CASSPIRAEAFF
CDR3 DNA: TGTGCCAGCTCACCAATTAGAGCTGAAGCTTTCTTT

D gene: -
V gene: TRBV9
clone size: -
J gene: TRBJ1-2
CDR3 protein: CASSVAGSGVQSIGYTF
CDR3 DNA: TGTGCCAGCAGCGTAGCTGGTAGTGGGGTGCAATCCATAGGCTACACCTTC

D gene: -
V gene: TRBV5-1
clone size: -
J gene: TRBJ2-4
CDR3 protein: CASSLAPGMENIQYF
CDR3 DNA: TGCGCCAGCAGCTTGGCCCCGGGGATGGAAAACATTCAGTACTTC

D gene: TRBD1
V gene: TRBV2
clone size: -
J gene: TRBJ1-1
CDR3 protein: CASRGTGLNTEAFF
CDR3 DNA: TGTGCCAGCAGGGGGACAGGGTTGAACACTGAAGCTTTCTTT

D gene: -
V gene: TRBV18
clone size: -
J gene: TRBJ1-1
CDR3 protein: CASSLNQDTEAFF
CDR3 DNA: TGTGCCAGCTCACTTAACCAAGACACTGAAGCTTTCTTT

D gene: -
V gene: TRBV2
clone size: -
J gene: TRBJ2-2
CDR3 protein: CASRTALATTGELFF
CDR3 DNA: TGTGCCAGCAGAACCGCCTTAGCTACCACCGGGGAGCTGTTTTTT

D gene: -
V gene: TRBV5-1
clone size: once
J gene: TRBJ2-1
CDR3 protein: CASSLEGPTDSYNEQFF
CDR3 DNA: TGCGCCAGCAGCTTGGAGGGACCGACGGACTCATACAATGAGCAGTTCTTC

D gene: TRBD1
V gene: TRBV2
clone size: few
J gene: TRBJ1-5
CDR3 protein: CASSRKGQGDQPQHF
CDR3 DNA: TGTGCCAGCAGTCGTAAGGGACAGGGGGATCAGCCCCAGCATTTT

D gene: TRBD1
V gene: TRBV5-1
clone size: few
J gene: TRBJ2-2
CDR3 protein: CASSLVTGVTGELFF
CDR3 DNA: TGCGCCAGCAGCTTGGTTACAGGGGTAACCGGGGAGCTGTTTTTT

D gene: -
V gene: TRBV5-3
clone size: -
J gene: TRBJ1-1
CDR3 protein: CARSCDRTNTEAFF
CDR3 DNA: TGTGCCAGAAGCTGCGACAGAACCAACACTGAAGCTTTCTTT

D gene: -
V gene: TRBV27
clone size: -
J gene: TRBJ1-1
CDR3 protein: CASSSPGRGFTEAFF
CDR3 DNA: TGTGCCAGCAGTTCCCCCGGGCGGGGCTTCACTGAAGCTTTCTTT

D gene: -
V gene: TRBV27
clone size: -
J gene: TRBJ1-2
CDR3 protein: CASSAAGTVNYGYTF
CDR3 DNA: TGTGCCAGCAGTGCCGCCGGGACGGTTAACTATGGCTACACCTTC

D gene: -
V gene: TRBV19
clone size: -
J gene: TRBJ1-2
CDR3 protein: CASSMWKGSDGYTF
CDR3 DNA: TGTGCCAGTAGTATGTGGAAAGGGTCAGACGGCTACACCTTC

D gene: -
V gene: TRBV6-6
clone size: -
J gene: TRBJ1-5
CDR3 protein: CASSSFDSANQPQHF
CDR3 DNA: TGTGCCAGCAGCTCGTTTGACAGCGCCAATCAGCCCCAGCATTTT

D gene: TRBD2
V gene: TRBV6-5
clone size: few
J gene: TRBJ2-1
CDR3 protein: CASSHLAGADRMEFF
CDR3 DNA: TGTGCCAGCAGTCACTTAGCGGGAGCGGATCGAATGGAGTTCTTC

D gene: -
V gene: TRBV7-9
clone size: once
J gene: TRBJ2-7
CDR3 protein: CASNALGQGSYEQYF
CDR3 DNA: TGTGCCAGCAACGCGCTGGGGCAGGGCTCCTACGAGCAGTACTTC

D gene: -
V gene: TRBV21-1
clone size: -
J gene: TRBJ1-2
CDR3 protein: CASSIDSLGSYGYTF
CDR3 DNA: TGTGCCAGCAGCATTGACTCGCTGGGGAGCTATGGCTACACCTTC

D gene: -
V gene: TRBV6-1
clone size: -
J gene: TRBJ1-2
CDR3 protein: CASSEGAGDYGYTF
CDR3 DNA: TGTGCCAGCAGTGAGGGGGCCGGGGACTATGGCTACACCTTC

D gene: -
V gene: TRBV28
clone size: -
J gene: TRBJ1-3
CDR3 protein: CASSLGREGWGSGNTIYF
CDR3 DNA: TGTGCCAGCAGTTTAGGCAGGGAGGGTTGGGGCTCTGGAAACACCATATATTTT

D gene: -
V gene: TRBV30
clone size: once
J gene: TRBJ2-6
CDR3 protein: CAWSPNRRSGANVLTF
CDR3 DNA: TGTGCCTGGAGTCCAAACCGACGGTCTGGGGCCAACGTCCTGACTTTC

D gene: -
V gene: TRBV5-1
clone size: few
J gene: TRBJ1-3
CDR3 protein: CASSLGQALSGNTIYF
CDR3 DNA: TGCGCCAGCAGCTTGGGACAGGCTCTCTCTGGAAACACCATATATTTT

D gene: -
V gene: TRBV2
clone size: -
J gene: TRBJ1-5
CDR3 protein: CASRLRAAGSYSNQPQHF
CDR3 DNA: TGTGCCAGCAGATTAAGGGCGGCCGGAAGTTATAGCAATCAGCCCCAGCATTTT

D gene: TRBD2
V gene: TRBV7-2
clone size: -
J gene: TRBJ2-7
CDR3 protein: CASSTRVAGVRALPYEQYF
CDR3 DNA: TGTGCCAGCAGCACCAGAGTAGCGGGGGTACGAGCCCTCCCCTACGAGCAGTACTTC

D gene: -
V gene: TRBV28
clone size: -
J gene: TRBJ2-3
CDR3 protein: CASSSGLGTDTQYF
CDR3 DNA: TGTGCCAGCAGTTCCGGGTTGGGCACAGATACGCAGTATTTT

D gene: TRBD2
V gene: TRBV5-1
clone size: -
J gene: TRBJ2-2
CDR3 protein: CASSSGGLAGAVGTGELFF
CDR3 DNA: TGCGCCAGCAGCTCCGGAGGGCTAGCGGGAGCAGTAGGGACCGGGGAGCTGTTTTTT

D gene: TRBD1
V gene: TRBV28
clone size: once
J gene: TRBJ1-5
CDR3 protein: CASSSAPGTGGNQPQHF
CDR3 DNA: TGTGCCAGCAGTTCCGCTCCGGGGACAGGAGGTAATCAGCCCCAGCATTTT

D gene: TRBD1
V gene: TRBV5-1
clone size: -
J gene: TRBJ2-7
CDR3 protein: CASSTDRLGAEQYF
CDR3 DNA: TGCGCCAGCAGCACGGACAGGCTGGGAGCCGAGCAGTACTTC

D gene: -
V gene: TRBV6-1
clone size: -
J gene: TRBJ1-4
CDR3 protein: CASSWVTNEKLFF
CDR3 DNA: TGTGCCAGCAGCTGGGTGACTAATGAAAAACTGTTTTTT

D gene: TRBD2
V gene: TRBV4-1
clone size: -
J gene: TRBJ2-3
CDR3 protein: CASSQDRSSGSGPDTQYF
CDR3 DNA: TGCGCCAGCAGCCAAGATCGGTCTAGCGGGAGCGGCCCAGATACGCAGTATTTT

D gene: TRBD1
V gene: TRBV5-1
clone size: -
J gene: TRBJ2-1
CDR3 protein: CASSSQGGNYNEQFF
CDR3 DNA: TGCGCCAGCAGTTCACAGGGGGGAAACTACAATGAGCAGTTCTTC

D gene: -
V gene: TRBV28
clone size: few
J gene: TRBJ1-1
CDR3 protein: CASSLVSEAFF
CDR3 DNA: TGTGCCAGCAGTTTGGTGTCCGAAGCTTTCTTT

D gene: -
V gene: TRBV7-9
clone size: few
J gene: TRBJ1-4
CDR3 protein: CASSFAGVTNEKLFF
CDR3 DNA: TGTGCCAGCAGCTTCGCAGGGGTAACTAATGAAAAACTGTTTTTT

D gene: -
V gene: TRBV19
clone size: -
J gene: TRBJ1-1
CDR3 protein: CASSIGGGGPEAFF
CDR3 DNA: TGTGCCAGTAGTATAGGGGGGGGCGGCCCTGAAGCTTTCTTT

D gene: TRBD1
V gene: TRBV5-1
clone size: -
J gene: TRBJ1-1
CDR3 protein: CASSFNDRAGTEAFF
CDR3 DNA: TGCGCCAGCAGCTTCAACGACAGGGCCGGCACTGAAGCTTTCTTT

D gene: TRBD2
V gene: TRBV19
clone size: -
J gene: TRBJ2-1
CDR3 protein: CASLKRGSYNEQFF
CDR3 DNA: TGTGCCAGTTTGAAGCGGGGGTCCTACAATGAGCAGTTCTTC

D gene: -
V gene: TRBV7-9
clone size: -
J gene: TRBJ2-1
CDR3 protein: CASSLDRGDNEQFF
CDR3 DNA: TGTGCCAGCAGCTTAGATCGCGGGGACAATGAGCAGTTCTTC

D gene: TRBD1
V gene: TRBV9
clone size: -
J gene: TRBJ1-4
CDR3 protein: CASSAETGTGHIKLFF
CDR3 DNA: TGTGCCAGCAGCGCCGAGACCGGGACAGGGCATATAAAACTGTTTTTT

D gene: TRBD1
V gene: TRBV18
clone size: -
J gene: TRBJ2-3
CDR3 protein: CASSPPTGGTDTQYF
CDR3 DNA: TGTGCCAGCTCACCACCGACAGGGGGCACAGATACGCAGTATTTT

D gene: -
V gene: TRBV4-3
clone size: -
J gene: TRBJ2-7
CDR3 protein: CASSQEGAGGSEQYF
CDR3 DNA: TGCGCCAGCAGCCAAGAAGGGGCCGGTGGGTCCGAGCAGTACTTC

D gene: -
V gene: TRBV9
clone size: -
J gene: TRBJ2-5
CDR3 protein: CASSGSTAGQETQYF
CDR3 DNA: TGTGCCAGCAGCGGGAGCACAGCGGGTCAAGAGACCCAGTACTTC